The rows below give T cell receptor beta chains drawn from one sample of a study of T cells in Graves' hyperthyroidism and ophthalmopathy. TCRdb called the multiplex PCR reads again in MiXCR, with one record for every CDR3 protein. In the table there are over 400,000 distinct CDR3 sequences, about 14% of which are singletons. The sequencing sample was made of blood. All receptors come from a man aged 18-30 years with Graves' ophthalmopathy. Each CDR3 is given with its conserved first and last residue. Fields, in order: CDR3 protein, clone size, J gene, V gene. The size entry is marked missing in some rows and otherwise reads once, few, many or a size class.

CDR3 protein: CASSTRDRMADTQYF
clone size: many
J gene: TRBJ2-3
V gene: TRBV9

CDR3 protein: CASSYSVSGARGVETQYF
clone size: many
J gene: TRBJ2-5
V gene: TRBV6-6

CDR3 protein: CASSFGTGPYNEQFF
clone size: many
J gene: TRBJ2-1
V gene: TRBV7-3

CDR3 protein: CASKSLGQGQPQHF
clone size: NA
J gene: TRBJ1-5
V gene: TRBV19

CDR3 protein: CASSSVDRVDGYTF
clone size: NA
J gene: TRBJ1-2
V gene: TRBV19

CDR3 protein: CSVEDRGGQGNYEQYF
clone size: many
J gene: TRBJ2-7
V gene: TRBV29-1

CDR3 protein: CASSQLLGQDYEQYF
clone size: many
J gene: TRBJ2-7
V gene: TRBV3-1

CDR3 protein: CASSLGDSEGHTF
clone size: few
J gene: TRBJ1-2
V gene: TRBV7-9

CDR3 protein: CASSGLSSHEQFF
clone size: many
J gene: TRBJ2-1
V gene: TRBV6-2/TRBV6-3

CDR3 protein: CASSIASSDPYYNEQFF
clone size: NA
J gene: TRBJ2-1
V gene: TRBV19

CDR3 protein: CASSPNSGGNKFGYGYTF
clone size: NA
J gene: TRBJ1-2
V gene: TRBV5-6

CDR3 protein: CASSYRLAGRGRAVYNEQFF
clone size: NA
J gene: TRBJ2-1
V gene: TRBV6-5

CDR3 protein: CASSPRRSTEAFF
clone size: NA
J gene: TRBJ1-1
V gene: TRBV18

CDR3 protein: CASSFAGGGEKLFF
clone size: few
J gene: TRBJ1-4
V gene: TRBV27

CDR3 protein: CASTGAGGVDGYTF
clone size: many
J gene: TRBJ1-2
V gene: TRBV6-1

CDR3 protein: CASSSGTKRQPQHF
clone size: NA
J gene: TRBJ1-5
V gene: TRBV12-3/TRBV12-4

CDR3 protein: CASSPWTSLVEQFF
clone size: NA
J gene: TRBJ2-1
V gene: TRBV19

CDR3 protein: CASSLDGTGDSNEQYF
clone size: NA
J gene: NA
V gene: TRBV5-1

CDR3 protein: CASTEGGEETQYF
clone size: many
J gene: TRBJ2-5
V gene: TRBV28

CDR3 protein: CASSPVLAGPDTQYF
clone size: many
J gene: TRBJ2-3
V gene: TRBV18

CDR3 protein: CASSHLGGSGYNEQFF
clone size: few
J gene: TRBJ2-1
V gene: TRBV7-9

CDR3 protein: CARDQRGPRAQYF
clone size: many
J gene: TRBJ2-5
V gene: TRBV11-3

CDR3 protein: CASSLTPGVPYEQYF
clone size: many
J gene: TRBJ2-7
V gene: TRBV7-2

CDR3 protein: CASSIEGPEAFF
clone size: few
J gene: TRBJ1-1
V gene: TRBV19

CDR3 protein: CASSGTGLGTGELFF
clone size: many
J gene: TRBJ2-2
V gene: TRBV3-1

CDR3 protein: CASSSRQTNQPQHF
clone size: many
J gene: TRBJ1-5
V gene: TRBV3-1

CDR3 protein: CAWSGEGYSNQPQHF
clone size: few
J gene: TRBJ1-5
V gene: TRBV30

CDR3 protein: CASSAQTSFADTQYF
clone size: many
J gene: TRBJ2-3
V gene: TRBV11-1

CDR3 protein: CAATSPSLTDTQYF
clone size: NA
J gene: TRBJ2-3
V gene: TRBV10-3

CDR3 protein: CSARPGQGMPDTQYF
clone size: few
J gene: TRBJ2-3
V gene: TRBV20-1

CDR3 protein: CASRTSGRDEQFF
clone size: many
J gene: TRBJ2-1
V gene: TRBV2

CDR3 protein: CASSPANPSTDTQYF
clone size: few
J gene: TRBJ2-3
V gene: TRBV19